Shown below are 2 T cell receptor beta chains from a single sample sequenced in a study of T cells in Graves' hyperthyroidism and ophthalmopathy. The TCR beta CDR3 regions underwent amplification using RNA transcripts as the source. HTBI primers were used for first-round RT-PCR of the TCR CDR3. TCRdb re-called the multiplex PCR reads with MiXCR, one entry per CDR3 protein. The table shows roughly 110,000 distinct CDR3 sequences, with approximately 16% occurring only once. Sequenced sample: blood. The receptors come from a woman between 50 and 59 years old with Graves' hyperthyroidism.

This clonotype was observed many times. This chain links TRBV5-1 with TRBJ1-1; D perhaps matches TRBD1 (6 bases). V lost 0 bases to trimming and J lost 0 bases, with 9 bases between them. CDR3 length: 15 amino acids. The germline CDR1 and CDR2 sequences are SGHRS and YFSETQ. CDR3 DNA: TGCGCCAGCAGCTTGGAGGGGGGGGTGAACACTGAAGCTTTCTTT. Translated: CASSLEGGVNTEAFF.

In this sample, this clonotype turned up many times. The chain uses TRBV20-1 and TRBJ2-1; TRBD2 might be the D (6 bases). The CDR3 loop spans 15 amino acids. CDR1 and CDR2 (germline): DFQATT, SNEGSKA (reference sequence). V lost 6 bases and J 6 bases, leaving 21 bases between the germline ends. As DNA, the CDR3 is TGCAGTGCACGGGTCGGGACTCTGGAGGTCAATGAGCAGTTCTTC. Translation gives CSARVGTLEVNEQFF.